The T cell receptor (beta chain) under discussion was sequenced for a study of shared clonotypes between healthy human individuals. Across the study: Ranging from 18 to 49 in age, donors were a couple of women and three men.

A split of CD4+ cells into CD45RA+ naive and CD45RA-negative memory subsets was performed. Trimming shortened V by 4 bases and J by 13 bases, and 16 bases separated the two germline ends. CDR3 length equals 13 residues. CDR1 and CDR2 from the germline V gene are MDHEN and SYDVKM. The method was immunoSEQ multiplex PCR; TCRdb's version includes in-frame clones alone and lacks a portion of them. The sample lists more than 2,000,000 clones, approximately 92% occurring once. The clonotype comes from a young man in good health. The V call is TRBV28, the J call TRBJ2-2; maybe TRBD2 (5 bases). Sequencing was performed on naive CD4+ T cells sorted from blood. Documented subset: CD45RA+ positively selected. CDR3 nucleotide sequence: TGTGCCAGCAGTTCCCTAATTGGCGAGGGGCTGTTTTTT. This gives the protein CASSSLIGEGLFF. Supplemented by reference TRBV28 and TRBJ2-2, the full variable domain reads DVKVTQSSRYLVKRTGEKVFLECVQDMDHENMFWYRQDPGLGLRLIYFSYDVKMKEKGDIPEGYSVSREKKERFSLILESASTNQTSMYLCASSSLIGEGLFFGEGSRLTVL.